A selection of T cell receptor beta chains follows, all from one sample in a study of PD-L1 blockade in urothelial cancer. Data came from immunoSEQ multiplex PCR; TCRdb stores just in-frame clones and leaves some out. This table holds fewer than 50,000 clones, about 88% found once. The sequenced sample was PBMCs, obtained around atezolizumab (anti-PD-L1) treatment. Receptors originate from a man between 65 and 85 years old with urothelial cancer. Each CDR3 is given with its conserved first and last residue. The D gene is left open where the match is weak. Rows give clone size only sometimes, using once, few, many, or a class for an expanded clone.

j_call | v_call | d_call | clone_size | cdr3_nt | cdr3_aa
TRBJ1-5 | TRBV5-5 | - | - | TGTGCCAGCAGCTTAGGAGGGGATCAGCCCCAGCATTTT | CASSLGGDQPQHF
TRBJ1-1 | TRBV30 | - | few | TGTGCCCGGCAGGACACAAAGAACACTGAAGCTTTCTTT | CARQDTKNTEAFF
TRBJ1-2 | TRBV4-3 | - | - | TGCGCCAGCAGCCAAGATCAGGCTGGGGCCTATGGCTACACCTTC | CASSQDQAGAYGYTF
TRBJ2-7 | TRBV6-5 | TRBD1 | - | TGTGCCAGCAGGAGACAGGGCCGAGACGAGCAGTACTTC | CASRRQGRDEQYF
TRBJ1-2 | TRBV10-3 | - | - | TGTGCCATCTACAGAGGGGGTGGGAACAGCAACTATGGCTACACCTTC | CAIYRGGGNSNYGYTF
TRBJ1-1 | TRBV28 | TRBD1 | - | TGTGCCAGCAGTTTAAGTAGGGCGACAACCCGGGACAGGGTTCCTTTCTTT | CASSLSRATTRDRVPFF
TRBJ2-4 | TRBV28 | TRBD2 | - | TGTGCCAGCAGTCAAACTAGCGGGAGAGCCAAAAACATTCAGTACTTC | CASSQTSGRAKNIQYF
TRBJ2-4 | TRBV11-2 | - | - | TGTGCCAGCAGCCTCCCCCCCAGCCCGGGGAGCATTCAGTACTTC | CASSLPPSPGSIQYF
TRBJ2-1 | TRBV28 | TRBD2 | - | TGTGCCAGCACCCCCGCGGGGGGGCTATTTGAGCAGTTCTTC | CASTPAGGLFEQFF
TRBJ1-3 | TRBV4-3 | - | - | TGCGCCAGCAGCCAAGCGGCCGCGGTCGGAAACACCATATATTTT | CASSQAAAVGNTIYF
TRBJ1-3 | TRBV9 | - | - | TGTGCCAGCAGCCAGGGGCAGTCTGGGAACACCATATATTTT | CASSQGQSGNTIYF
TRBJ2-7 | TRBV7-6 | - | - | TGTGCCAGCAGTCCCGTGGGGGGGCCCCTACCTTACGAGCAGTACTTC | CASSPVGGPLPYEQYF
TRBJ2-7 | TRBV5-5 | TRBD2 | - | TGTGCCAGCAGCTTCGGACTAGCGGGGGGTCCCTACGAGCAGTACTTC | CASSFGLAGGPYEQYF
TRBJ1-5 | TRBV19 | - | few | TGTGCCAGTAGTGAAGGACAGACAAATCAGCCCCAGCATTTT | CASSEGQTNQPQHF
TRBJ2-7 | TRBV13 | TRBD2 | - | TGTGCCAGCAGCGACGGACTAGCGGGGGGGAAACCCTACGAGCAGTACTTC | CASSDGLAGGKPYEQYF
TRBJ2-7 | TRBV25-1 | TRBD1 | few | TGTGCCAGCAGTGTGGACAGGGGTGGGTCCTACGAGCAGTACTTC | CASSVDRGGSYEQYF
TRBJ2-7 | TRBV28 | - | - | TGTGCCAGCAGGTTGGCAAAATCCTCCTACGAGCAGTACTTC | CASRLAKSSYEQYF
TRBJ1-1 | TRBV18 | - | - | TGTGCCAGCTCACCACTTGCCTCCTACCCGAACACTGAAGCTTTCTTT | CASSPLASYPNTEAFF
TRBJ1-1 | TRBV7-2 | TRBD1 | - | TGTGCCAGCAGCTTACAGGGGGTCGCTATGAACACTGAAGCTTTCTTT | CASSLQGVAMNTEAFF
TRBJ2-7 | TRBV6-1 | - | - | TGTGCCAGCAGTAGGACAGCCTACGAGCAGTACTTC | CASSRTAYEQYF
TRBJ2-7 | TRBV6-1 | TRBD1 | - | TGTGCCAGCAGTGAAAGGGACAGGGGCCAATTCTCCTACGAGCAGTACTTC | CASSERDRGQFSYEQYF
TRBJ2-3 | TRBV29-1 | - | - | TGCAGCGTTGATCACGGGTCGGATACGCAGTATTTT | CSVDHGSDTQYF
TRBJ1-2 | TRBV7-9 | - | few | TGTGCCAGCAGCTTAGCAGGCGGTCCGAATGATGGCTACACCTTC | CASSLAGGPNDGYTF
TRBJ1-5 | TRBV18 | TRBD1 | - | TGTGCCAGCTCTCGTGGGGGACAGATCAATCAGCCCCAGCATTTT | CASSRGGQINQPQHF
TRBJ2-1 | TRBV7-9 | - | - | - | CASSFGSGTPFF
TRBJ2-1 | TRBV4-1 | TRBD1 | few | TGCGCCAGCAGCAGGGGGCAGCGTAACAATGAGCAGTTCTTC | CASSRGQRNNEQFF
TRBJ1-1 | TRBV6-1 | TRBD1 | - | TGTGCCAGCATTCACACAGGGGGGACTGAAGCTTTCTTT | CASIHTGGTEAFF
TRBJ2-2 | TRBV5-6 | - | - | TGTGCCAGCAGCTTGTTTCGTAGGAGATCGAACACCGGGGAGCTGTTTTTT | CASSLFRRRSNTGELFF
TRBJ1-2 | TRBV9 | TRBD1 | - | TGTGCCAGCAGCCTGACAGGGGACTATGGCTACACCTTC | CASSLTGDYGYTF
TRBJ2-1 | TRBV27 | TRBD1 | once | TGTGCCAGCAGCTTTGGACAGGGGATGAATAATGAGCAGTTCTTC | CASSFGQGMNNEQFF
TRBJ2-1 | TRBV5-6 | TRBD2 | - | TGTGCCAGCAGCTTAGGACTAGCGGGATTAAATGAGCAGTTCTTC | CASSLGLAGLNEQFF
TRBJ2-7 | TRBV5-1 | TRBD1 | once | TGCGCCAGCAGCTTGACAGGGGGGTCGACCGAGCAGTACTTC | CASSLTGGSTEQYF
TRBJ1-5 | TRBV19 | TRBD1 | few | TGTGCCAGTAGTACCGGGACAGGGGGGAATCAGCCCCAGCATTTT | CASSTGTGGNQPQHF
TRBJ1-2 | TRBV7-2 | - | once | TGTGCCAGCAGCTTAGGTTTCCTTAACTATGGCTACACCTTC | CASSLGFLNYGYTF
TRBJ1-3 | TRBV5-4 | - | - | TGTGCCAGCAGCTCCGACAGTCGCTCTGGAAACACCATATATTTT | CASSSDSRSGNTIYF
TRBJ2-7 | TRBV28 | TRBD2 | - | TGTGCCAGCAGGGAGGGACTAGCGGTTTACGAGCAGTACTTC | CASREGLAVYEQYF
TRBJ1-2 | TRBV5-1 | - | - | TGCGCCAGCAGCTTGGGCGAGTCAATGTCTAACTATGGCTACACCTTC | CASSLGESMSNYGYTF
TRBJ1-5 | TRBV5-5 | - | - | TGTGCCAGCAGTTATCGGGGTAATAGCAATCAGCCCCAGCATTTT | CASSYRGNSNQPQHF
TRBJ1-4 | TRBV7-8 | - | - | TGTGCCAGCAGCCTCAGGGGCCGTAATGAAAAACTGTTTTTT | CASSLRGRNEKLFF
TRBJ2-7 | TRBV7-9 | TRBD2 | - | TGTGCCAGCAGCTTAATAGGACTAGCGGGGTCCGAGCAGTACTTC | CASSLIGLAGSEQYF
TRBJ1-5 | TRBV9 | TRBD1 | few | TGTGCCAGCAGCGTAGACAGGGGGAAATGCCAACCTAATGGCAATCAGCCCCAGCATTTT | CASSVDRGKCQPNGNQPQHF
TRBJ2-7 | TRBV7-2 | - | - | TGTGCCAGCAGCGTAGGGGGGGAGGGGACCTACGAGCAGTACTTC | CASSVGGEGTYEQYF
TRBJ1-2 | TRBV5-8 | - | - | TGTGCCAGCACCCGCGACAGGCGTGGCTACACCTTC | CASTRDRRGYTF
TRBJ1-1 | TRBV7-8 | TRBD1 | - | TGTGCCAGCAGCCTGAGACAGGGGGCTAATATGAACACTGAAGCTTTCTTT | CASSLRQGANMNTEAFF
TRBJ2-7 | TRBV6-6 | TRBD1 | - | TGTGCCAGCAACAGGGGGGCAGGGGCCTACGAGCAGTACTTC | CASNRGAGAYEQYF
TRBJ2-3 | TRBV10-3 | TRBD1 | - | TGTGCCATCCGGGGACAGGGTAGGGGAGATACGCAGTATTTT | CAIRGQGRGDTQYF
TRBJ2-1 | TRBV4-3 | TRBD2 | - | TGCGCCAGCAGCCAAGTTGGCGGGAGAAGAGGTGAGCAGTTCTTC | CASSQVGGRRGEQFF
TRBJ2-7 | TRBV19 | - | - | TGTGCCAGTAGTATCGTCGAGGGTGAGCAGTACTTC | CASSIVEGEQYF
TRBJ2-7 | TRBV7-9 | - | - | TGTGCCAGCAGCTTAGATACAGGGACCCAGCAGTACTTC | CASSLDTGTQQYF
TRBJ2-2 | TRBV30 | TRBD2 | - | TGTGCCTGGAGTGCCCCAGCGGGGGGGCCCGGGGAGCTGTTTTTT | CAWSAPAGGPGELFF
TRBJ2-2 | TRBV19 | - | - | TGTGCCAGTATCGGAGTAGGCGGGGAGCTGTTTTTT | CASIGVGGELFF
TRBJ1-3 | TRBV25-1 | - | - | TGTGCCAGCAGTGCCGCAGGGGCTGGAAACACCATATATTTT | CASSAAGAGNTIYF
TRBJ1-6 | TRBV4-2 | - | - | TGTGCCAGCAGCCAGGCCCCCGGGACACACAATTCACCCCTCCACTTT | CASSQAPGTHNSPLHF
TRBJ1-1 | TRBV18 | TRBD1 | - | TGTGCCAGCTCACCATACAGGGGGGCAAACACTGAAGCTTTCTTT | CASSPYRGANTEAFF
TRBJ1-2 | TRBV9 | - | - | TGTGCCAGCAGCGAGAGCACAGGATTTGGCTACACCTTC | CASSESTGFGYTF